These T cell receptor beta chains were read from a single sample in a study of cytomegalovirus exposure and HLA in healthy donors. Sequencing was performed with immunoSEQ multiplex PCR; in TCRdb, only in-frame clones are kept and a portion is missing. Altogether about 170,000 clones are present, just under 80% being singletons, with the ten largest covering 2.5% to 4%. The sequenced material came from PBMCs. Receptor source: a woman in her fifties or sixties in good health and CMV-seropositive. Each CDR3 is given with its conserved first and last residue. Each record gives: V gene, D gene, clone size, J gene, CDR3 DNA, CDR3 protein. A D gene is named only where the DNA matches it firmly. Size values are once, few and many counts, or a class for expanded clones, and some rows have none.

V gene: TRBV5-1; D gene: TRBD1; clone size: .; J gene: TRBJ2-7; CDR3 DNA: TGCGCCAGCAGCTTGAGTCAGGGGGACCCCTCCTACGAGCAGTACTTC; CDR3 protein: CASSLSQGDPSYEQYF
V gene: TRBV29-1; D gene: .; clone size: .; J gene: TRBJ2-7; CDR3 DNA: TGCAGCGGCGGGACAGACTACGAGCAGTACTTC; CDR3 protein: CSGGTDYEQYF
V gene: TRBV23-1; D gene: TRBD1; clone size: .; J gene: TRBJ1-5; CDR3 DNA: TGCGCCAGCAGTCATAGGGACAGGGGATTAGCGGAAAATCAGCCCCAGCATTTT; CDR3 protein: CASSHRDRGLAENQPQHF
V gene: TRBV30; D gene: TRBD1; clone size: .; J gene: TRBJ2-3; CDR3 DNA: TGTGCCTGGAGCGGGGACAGCCGCCCCACAGATACGCAGTATTTT; CDR3 protein: CAWSGDSRPTDTQYF
V gene: TRBV29-1; D gene: TRBD1; clone size: .; J gene: TRBJ1-2; CDR3 DNA: TGCAGCGTTGAAAGACCAGGGGGCTATGGCTACACCTTC; CDR3 protein: CSVERPGGYGYTF
V gene: TRBV28; D gene: TRBD2; clone size: .; J gene: TRBJ2-7; CDR3 DNA: TGTGCCAGCAGTGCTTCTAGCGGGGGCGAGCAGTACTTC; CDR3 protein: CASSASSGGEQYF
V gene: TRBV6-1; D gene: .; clone size: .; J gene: TRBJ2-3; CDR3 DNA: TGTGCCAGCAAGGCGGGAATGGGCACAGATACGCAGTATTTT; CDR3 protein: CASKAGMGTDTQYF
V gene: TRBV2; D gene: TRBD2; clone size: .; J gene: TRBJ2-7; CDR3 DNA: TGTGCCAGCAGTGACCCCGCGGGAGGGTCCTACGAGCAGTACTTC; CDR3 protein: CASSDPAGGSYEQYF
V gene: TRBV9; D gene: .; clone size: .; J gene: TRBJ2-1; CDR3 DNA: TGTGCCAGCAGCGCCCTAGCGCATTACAATGAGCAGTTCTTC; CDR3 protein: CASSALAHYNEQFF
V gene: TRBV4-3; D gene: .; clone size: .; J gene: TRBJ1-2; CDR3 DNA: TGCGCCAGCAGCCAAGATCACAGGGCTAACTATGGCTACACCTTC; CDR3 protein: CASSQDHRANYGYTF
V gene: TRBV4-1; D gene: .; clone size: few; J gene: TRBJ1-1; CDR3 DNA: TGCGCCAGCAGCCAAGACTCCTTGGGGGGCACTGAAGCTTTCTTT; CDR3 protein: CASSQDSLGGTEAFF
V gene: TRBV5-1; D gene: .; clone size: .; J gene: TRBJ1-2; CDR3 DNA: TGCGCCAGCTCCCCCCGACCAGGGGACGCTAACTATGGCTACACCTTC; CDR3 protein: CASSPRPGDANYGYTF
V gene: TRBV6-6; D gene: .; clone size: once; J gene: TRBJ2-1; CDR3 DNA: TGTGCCAGCAGTTACCGAGGGGGGGCCGGCCGGGGTGAGCAGTTCTTC; CDR3 protein: CASSYRGGAGRGEQFF
V gene: TRBV27; D gene: TRBD2; clone size: .; J gene: TRBJ2-2; CDR3 DNA: TGTGCCAGCAGTTTTGGACCGGGGGGGCTAACCGGGGAGCTGTTTTTT; CDR3 protein: CASSFGPGGLTGELFF
V gene: TRBV11-2; D gene: .; clone size: .; J gene: TRBJ1-2; CDR3 DNA: TGTGCCAGCAGCTTTCTCCAGGAAGGCTACACCTTC; CDR3 protein: CASSFLQEGYTF
V gene: TRBV10-3; D gene: .; clone size: .; J gene: TRBJ2-7; CDR3 DNA: TGTGCCACCTCCCCCCCCGGCTACGAGCAGTACTTC; CDR3 protein: CATSPPGYEQYF
V gene: TRBV29-1; D gene: .; clone size: .; J gene: TRBJ1-4; CDR3 DNA: TGCAGCGCCGTAGATGAAAAACTGTTTTTT; CDR3 protein: CSAVDEKLFF
V gene: TRBV5-8; D gene: TRBD1; clone size: once; J gene: TRBJ2-7; CDR3 DNA: TGTGCCAGCAGCTTGGAGGGACAGGGTCACCACGAGCAGTACTTC; CDR3 protein: CASSLEGQGHHEQYF
V gene: TRBV2; D gene: .; clone size: .; J gene: TRBJ2-7; CDR3 DNA: TGTGCCAGCAGGAGGGACACCACCTACGAGCAGTACTTC; CDR3 protein: CASRRDTTYEQYF
V gene: TRBV6-5; D gene: TRBD1; clone size: .; J gene: TRBJ2-7; CDR3 DNA: TGTGCCAGCAGTCTAACAGGGGGCAAAGAGCAGTACTTC; CDR3 protein: CASSLTGGKEQYF
V gene: TRBV11-2; D gene: TRBD1; clone size: .; J gene: TRBJ2-3; CDR3 DNA: TGTGCCAGCAGCGCCCGGGACAGGGAAGATACGCAGTATTTT; CDR3 protein: CASSARDREDTQYF
V gene: TRBV6-6; D gene: .; clone size: once; J gene: TRBJ2-3; CDR3 DNA: TGTGCCAGCAGTTACATGGGGCCTTCCTCAACAGATACGCAGTATTTT; CDR3 protein: CASSYMGPSSTDTQYF
V gene: TRBV2; D gene: TRBD1; clone size: once; J gene: TRBJ2-7; CDR3 DNA: TGTGCCAGCAGTCTCCAGGGGGTTGGCTACGAGCAGTACTTC; CDR3 protein: CASSLQGVGYEQYF
V gene: TRBV28; D gene: .; clone size: .; J gene: TRBJ1-2; CDR3 DNA: .; CDR3 protein: CASSSSRPPYGYTF
V gene: TRBV5-1; D gene: .; clone size: .; J gene: TRBJ1-4; CDR3 DNA: TGCGCCAGCGCCGGCCCAGGGACTAATGAAAAACTGTTTTTT; CDR3 protein: CASAGPGTNEKLFF
V gene: TRBV7-2; D gene: TRBD2; clone size: .; J gene: TRBJ2-1; CDR3 DNA: TGTGCCAGCAGCTCCCGACTAGCGGGAGGCCCTCTGCAAAACAATGAGCAGTTCTTC; CDR3 protein: CASSSRLAGGPLQNNEQFF
V gene: TRBV2; D gene: TRBD2; clone size: .; J gene: TRBJ2-1; CDR3 DNA: TGTGCCAGCAGGGAACTAGCGGGAGTTGGCAATGAGCAGTTCTTC; CDR3 protein: CASRELAGVGNEQFF
V gene: TRBV19; D gene: TRBD2; clone size: .; J gene: TRBJ2-7; CDR3 DNA: TGTGCCAGTAGTCTCCGACTAGCGGGGGACGAGCAGTACTTC; CDR3 protein: CASSLRLAGDEQYF
V gene: TRBV19; D gene: TRBD2; clone size: .; J gene: TRBJ2-1; CDR3 DNA: TGTGCCAGTAGTAAGAAGACTAGCGGGGGGGCCTACAATGAGCAGTTCTTC; CDR3 protein: CASSKKTSGGAYNEQFF
V gene: TRBV27; D gene: TRBD1; clone size: .; J gene: TRBJ2-5; CDR3 DNA: TGTGCCAGCAGTTTATATGGGACAGGGGTCCGGGAGACCCAGTACTTC; CDR3 protein: CASSLYGTGVRETQYF
V gene: TRBV7-2; D gene: TRBD2; clone size: .; J gene: TRBJ2-3; CDR3 DNA: TGTGCCAGCAGCTTAGTGACTAGCGGGAGGGCCTGGGATACGCAGTATTTT; CDR3 protein: CASSLVTSGRAWDTQYF
V gene: TRBV30; D gene: .; clone size: .; J gene: TRBJ1-2; CDR3 DNA: TGTGCCTGGAGTCTAGGCAGGGGAAGAACCTTC; CDR3 protein: CAWSLGRGRTF
V gene: TRBV21-1; D gene: .; clone size: .; J gene: TRBJ2-7; CDR3 DNA: TGTGCCAGCACAGGATGGACAGACGAGCAGTACTTC; CDR3 protein: CASTGWTDEQYF
V gene: TRBV28; D gene: .; clone size: .; J gene: TRBJ1-2; CDR3 DNA: TGTGCCAGCAGTTTCCAGGGAGGGCCCTATGGCTACACCTTC; CDR3 protein: CASSFQGGPYGYTF
V gene: TRBV7-2; D gene: .; clone size: .; J gene: TRBJ1-1; CDR3 DNA: TGTGCCAGCAGACCCGACAGCCTGGAAGCTTTCTTT; CDR3 protein: CASRPDSLEAFF
V gene: TRBV9; D gene: .; clone size: .; J gene: TRBJ2-3; CDR3 DNA: TGTGCCAGCAGCGTAAGGGGGGGGGACTTAGCGAGCACAGATACGCAGTATTTT; CDR3 protein: CASSVRGGDLASTDTQYF
V gene: TRBV4-2; D gene: .; clone size: .; J gene: TRBJ2-7; CDR3 DNA: TGTGCCAGCAGCCAAGATCGCTACGAGCAGTACTTC; CDR3 protein: CASSQDRYEQYF
V gene: TRBV29-1; D gene: .; clone size: once; J gene: TRBJ2-5; CDR3 DNA: TGCAGCATCATGGGCGGCGGGTACGAGACCCAGTACTTC; CDR3 protein: CSIMGGGYETQYF
V gene: TRBV29-1; D gene: TRBD2; clone size: .; J gene: TRBJ2-7; CDR3 DNA: TGCAGCGTGCGAGCGGGGTTGGGTCCTCTCGAGCAGTACTTC; CDR3 protein: CSVRAGLGPLEQYF
V gene: TRBV25-1; D gene: .; clone size: .; J gene: TRBJ2-5; CDR3 DNA: TGTGCCAGCCAAAAGTGGGGGGACGAGACCCAGTACTTC; CDR3 protein: CASQKWGDETQYF
V gene: TRBV7-8; D gene: .; clone size: .; J gene: TRBJ1-1; CDR3 DNA: TGTGCCAGCAGCTTAGGAGCAGGGAACACTGAAGCTTTCTTT; CDR3 protein: CASSLGAGNTEAFF
V gene: TRBV7-9; D gene: .; clone size: .; J gene: TRBJ2-6; CDR3 DNA: TGTGCCAGCAGCCCCCGAGGGGGGGGGACTGGGGCCAACGTCCTGACTTTC; CDR3 protein: CASSPRGGGTGANVLTF
V gene: TRBV11-2; D gene: TRBD2; clone size: .; J gene: TRBJ2-1; CDR3 DNA: TGTGCCAGCAGCTTCCTGGGGGAGCGGGAGAGTGAGCAGTTCTTC; CDR3 protein: CASSFLGERESEQFF
V gene: TRBV10-1; D gene: .; clone size: .; J gene: TRBJ1-4; CDR3 DNA: TGCGCCAGCAAAACCCGTACCACCCCAGAAGGGGGTAATGAAAAACTGTTTTTT; CDR3 protein: CASKTRTTPEGGNEKLFF
V gene: TRBV29-1; D gene: .; clone size: .; J gene: TRBJ2-7; CDR3 DNA: TGCAGCGTTTCGACAGGTTCCTACGAGCAGTACTTC; CDR3 protein: CSVSTGSYEQYF
V gene: TRBV27; D gene: .; clone size: once; J gene: TRBJ1-2; CDR3 DNA: TGTGCCAGCAGTTTAACCCAAACAGCCGTCTGGTCGAATGGCTACACCTTC; CDR3 protein: CASSLTQTAVWSNGYTF
V gene: TRBV7-2; D gene: .; clone size: .; J gene: TRBJ1-3; CDR3 DNA: TGTGCCAGCAGCTCTTACAACAGGGGAAACACCATATATTTT; CDR3 protein: CASSSYNRGNTIYF
V gene: TRBV18; D gene: TRBD2; clone size: .; J gene: TRBJ2-2; CDR3 DNA: TGTGCCAGCTCACCAGGGACTAGCGGGAACACCGGGGAGCTGTTTTTT; CDR3 protein: CASSPGTSGNTGELFF
V gene: TRBV7-9; D gene: .; clone size: .; J gene: TRBJ1-5; CDR3 DNA: TGTGCCAGCAGCTTAGAGCGTGGGGGGGAGGGTCCCAATCAGCCCCAGCATTTT; CDR3 protein: CASSLERGGEGPNQPQHF
V gene: TRBV4-1; D gene: TRBD2; clone size: .; J gene: TRBJ2-5; CDR3 DNA: TGCGCCAGCAGCGGGACTAGCGGGAGAGTGGAGACCCAGTACTTC; CDR3 protein: CASSGTSGRVETQYF
V gene: TRBV21-1; D gene: .; clone size: .; J gene: TRBJ2-3; CDR3 DNA: TGTGCCAGCAGCTCCGGGACAGGATCCGTGCGGACAGATACGCAGTATTTT; CDR3 protein: CASSSGTGSVRTDTQYF
V gene: TRBV4-3; D gene: .; clone size: once; J gene: TRBJ1-2; CDR3 DNA: TGCGCCAGCAGCCAAAACAGGGACGGGGACTATGGCTACACCTTC; CDR3 protein: CASSQNRDGDYGYTF